The sequence of this TCR beta chain was determined in a study of identical twins. Study-wide results and caveats: In drawing conclusions, the study used cross-sectional statistical analysis and did not follow the same donors. Among monozygotic twins, out-of-frame TCR alpha sharing exceeded what models predicted. Out-of-frame alpha sequences common to twins exhibited a surplus of low generation probability. Partly confounded zero-insertion analyses could result from invariant MAIT and iNKT cells.

On this clonotype: What it recognizes is unknown.

The V end lost 7 bases, the J end lost 6 bases, and 10 bases lay between the germline ends. Germline V gene lookup returns CDR1 MNHEY and CDR2 SVGEGT. The CDR3 totals 11 residues. MiXCR was run by TCRdb on the 5' RACE reads, yielding one entry per CDR3 protein. The table has hundreds of thousands of distinct CDR3 sequences, around 8.3% seen once; the top ten hold 0.85% to 1%. This sample was also put to use in a study of yellow fever vaccine responses in identical twins.

This sequence was found in a woman younger than 35 in good health. The sample taken for sequencing was PBMCs. The chain employs TRBV6-2 or TRBV6-3 and TRBJ2-7; the D is unclear. The chain's CDR3 is CASTSLLEQYF. The CDR3 DNA sequence: TGTGCCAGCACTTCCCTCCTCGAGCAGTACTTC.